These T cell receptor beta chains were read from a single sample in a study of shared clonotypes between healthy human individuals. Using immunoSEQ multiplex PCR, the repertoire was profiled, and TCRdb retains in-frame clones only, with some absent. Among about 1.1 million clones listed, more than 75% were seen once. Sequencing was performed on memory CD4+ T cells from PBMCs. All receptors derive from a man younger than 30 in good health. Some clones in this sample may be carry-over from other donors' samples. Each CDR3 is given with its conserved first and last residue. The order of the fields is V gene, J gene, D gene, clone size, CDR3 protein, CDR3 DNA. A D gene is named only where the DNA matches it firmly. Size is stated for part of the rows, as once, few or many counts, or as a class when the clone is expanded.

TRBV28	TRBJ1-4	-	-	CASTLGGSTNEKLFF	TGTGCCAGCACCTTAGGTGGGTCAACTAATGAAAAACTGTTTTTT
TRBV11-3	TRBJ2-2	TRBD2	-	CASSLGAGGNTGELFF	TGTGCCAGCAGCTTAGGAGCGGGGGGGAACACCGGGGAGCTGTTTTTT
TRBV6-5	TRBJ2-3	TRBD2	-	CASSYSRESTDTQYF	TGTGCCAGCAGTTACTCGCGGGAGAGCACAGATACGCAGTATTTT
TRBV29-1	TRBJ2-7	TRBD1	-	CSVEPGQGAHEQYF	TGCAGCGTTGAACCGGGACAGGGGGCGCACGAGCAGTACTTC
TRBV9	TRBJ2-3	-	-	CASNLLGRAQDTQYF	TGTGCCAGCAACCTCCTTGGCAGGGCGCAAGATACGCAGTATTTT
TRBV5-6	TRBJ1-2	TRBD1	once	CASSFDRGDYTF	TGTGCCAGCAGCTTTGACAGGGGCGACTACACCTTC
TRBV11-2	TRBJ1-5	-	few	CASSLNRYQPQHF	TGTGCCAGCAGCCTAAACAGGTATCAGCCCCAGCATTTT
TRBV11-2	TRBJ1-1	-	-	CASSFNSPQGSTEAFF	TGTGCCAGCAGCTTCAATTCCCCACAGGGCAGCACTGAAGCTTTCTTT
TRBV6-1	TRBJ1-3	-	-	CASSESAGFSGNTIYF	TGTGCCAGCAGTGAAAGTGCAGGGTTCTCTGGAAACACCATATATTTT
TRBV7-8	TRBJ1-3	-	once	CASSRAGFSGNTIYF	TGTGCCAGCAGCAGAGCAGGCTTCTCTGGAAACACCATATATTTT
TRBV7-3	TRBJ1-1	TRBD1	once	CASSPGGLNTEAFF	TGTGCCAGCAGCCCAGGGGGCCTGAACACTGAAGCTTTCTTT
TRBV10-2	TRBJ1-1	-	-	CASSGGGEAFF	TGCGCCAGCAGCGGGGGCGGTGAAGCTTTCTTT
TRBV19	TRBJ2-5	-	-	CASSIGGRGETQYF	TGTGCCAGTAGTATAGGAGGCCGGGGAGAGACCCAGTACTTC
TRBV5-6	TRBJ1-1	-	-	CASSSRRGTEAFF	TGTGCCAGCAGCTCTAGGCGAGGCACTGAAGCTTTCTTT
TRBV2	TRBJ1-3	-	-	CASSPNTGNTIYF	TGTGCCAGCAGTCCCAATACTGGAAACACCATATATTTT
TRBV5-1	TRBJ2-1	-	-	CASSGGVYNEQFF	TGCGCCAGCAGCGGCGGCGTCTACAATGAGCAGTTCTTC
TRBV29-1	TRBJ2-2	TRBD1	once	CSVAAPLTGGSGTGELFF	TGCAGCGTTGCTGCCCCTTTGACAGGGGGATCCGGTACCGGGGAGCTGTTTTTT
TRBV28	TRBJ1-2	-	-	CASSQGNYGYTF	TGTGCCAGCAGTCAGGGAAACTATGGCTACACCTTC
TRBV27	TRBJ2-5	-	-	CASSLSFSGVETQYF	TGTGCCAGCAGTTTAAGTTTTTCGGGGGTAGAGACCCAGTACTTC
TRBV7-2	TRBJ1-5	-	-	CASTGGIGQPQHF	TGTGCCAGCACCGGGGGAATAGGTCAGCCCCAGCATTTT
TRBV6-6	TRBJ1-1	-	-	CATNGGSLNTEAFF	TGTGCCACCAACGGGGGCAGCTTGAACACTGAAGCTTTCTTT
TRBV28	TRBJ2-5	TRBD2	once	CASKAGGWETQYF	TGTGCCAGCAAAGCGGGAGGGTGGGAGACCCAGTACTTC
TRBV5-4	TRBJ2-7	TRBD2	-	CASSGSGAGSYEQYF	TGTGCCAGCAGCGGGAGCGGGGCGGGCTCCTACGAGCAGTACTTC
TRBV10-3	TRBJ1-5	-	few	CAISAPGWGQPQHF	TGTGCCATCAGTGCACCAGGATGGGGTCAGCCCCAGCATTTT
TRBV7-9	TRBJ2-1	-	-	CASSFSLALSYNEQFF	TGTGCCAGCAGCTTCAGCCTAGCGTTATCCTACAATGAGCAGTTCTTC
TRBV9	TRBJ2-5	-	-	CASSTGTYQETQYF	TGTGCCAGCAGCACAGGGACTTATCAAGAGACCCAGTACTTC
TRBV5-6	TRBJ1-2	TRBD1	once	CASSPRAGGGYTF	TGTGCCAGCAGCCCTCGGGCAGGGGGCGGCTACACCTTC
TRBV7-6	TRBJ1-3	-	few	CASSPFTQTSGNTIYF	TGTGCCAGCAGTCCGTTCACGCAGACTTCTGGAAACACCATATATTTT
TRBV2	TRBJ1-2	-	-	CASSGFRETYGYTF	TGTGCCAGCAGTGGTTTTAGAGAGACGTATGGCTACACCTTC